The entry that follows covers one TCR beta chain sequence. Antigen unknown. This specimen belongs to a study of OX40 agonist ivuxolimab in advanced cancers. Study-level information: The study reported partial responses in three patients: one hepatocellular carcinoma, two cutaneous melanoma.

The CDR3 has 15 residues. Trimming removed 3 bases from V and 7 bases from J; junction bases left unmatched: 8. Per germline, CDR1 ENHRY and CDR2 SYGVKD. Whole-study findings and limits: Dose levels from 0.1 to 3.0 mg/kg saw CD4+ and CD8+ blood T cells expand clonally by week 6.

Method: immunoSEQ multiplex PCR; TCRdb's copy keeps in-frame clones and lacks some. Of fewer than 65,000 clones in the sample, around 87% were seen once. This sequence joins TRBV10-3 and TRBJ1-5; 8 bases fit TRBD1. The receptor's source is an adult with an advanced solid tumor such as melanoma, head and neck, liver or kidney cancer. This material consisted of CD4+ or CD8+ T cells sorted from blood, taken in a trial of the OX40 agonist ivuxolimab. CDR3 amino acids: CAISELQGELQPQHF. The CDR3 bases are TGTGCCATCAGTGAACTACAGGGGGAACTACAGCCCCAGCATTTT.